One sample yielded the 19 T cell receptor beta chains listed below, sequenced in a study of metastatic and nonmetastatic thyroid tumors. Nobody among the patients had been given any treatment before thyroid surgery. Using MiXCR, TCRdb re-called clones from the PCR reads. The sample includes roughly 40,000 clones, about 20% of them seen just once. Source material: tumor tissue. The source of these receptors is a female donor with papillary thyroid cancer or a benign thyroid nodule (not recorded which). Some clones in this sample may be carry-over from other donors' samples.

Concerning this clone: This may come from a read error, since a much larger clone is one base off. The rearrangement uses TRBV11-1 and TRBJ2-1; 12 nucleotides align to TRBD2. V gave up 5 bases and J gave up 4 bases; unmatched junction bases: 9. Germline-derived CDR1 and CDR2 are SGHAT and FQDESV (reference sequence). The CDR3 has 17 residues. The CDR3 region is CASSPGTSGWEYNEQFF. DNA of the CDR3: TGTGCCAGCAGCCCTGGGACTAGCGGGTGGGAGTACAATGAGCAGTTCTTC.

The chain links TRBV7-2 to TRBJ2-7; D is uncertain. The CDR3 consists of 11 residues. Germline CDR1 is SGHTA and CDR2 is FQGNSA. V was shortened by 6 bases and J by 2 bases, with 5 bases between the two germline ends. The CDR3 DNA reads TGTGCCAGCAGTCCCGCCTACGAGCAGTACTTC. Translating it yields CASSPAYEQYF.

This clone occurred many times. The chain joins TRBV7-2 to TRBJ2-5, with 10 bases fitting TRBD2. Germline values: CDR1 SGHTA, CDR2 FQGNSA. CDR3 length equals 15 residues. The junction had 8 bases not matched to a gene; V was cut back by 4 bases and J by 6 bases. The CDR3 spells CASSYQAGGPKTQYF. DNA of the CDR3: TGTGCCAGCAGCTACCAAGCGGGGGGGCCTAAGACCCAGTACTTC.

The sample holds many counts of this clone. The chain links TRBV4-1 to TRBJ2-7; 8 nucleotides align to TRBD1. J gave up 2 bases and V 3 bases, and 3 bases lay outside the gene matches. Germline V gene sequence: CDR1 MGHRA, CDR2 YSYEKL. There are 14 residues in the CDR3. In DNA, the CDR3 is TGCGCCAGCAGCCAGCACAGGGGGACCTACGAGCAGTACTTC. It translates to CASSQHRGTYEQYF.

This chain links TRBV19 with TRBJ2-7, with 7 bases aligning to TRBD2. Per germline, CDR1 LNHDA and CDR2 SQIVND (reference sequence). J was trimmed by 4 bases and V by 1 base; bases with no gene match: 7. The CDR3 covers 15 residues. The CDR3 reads CASSIVGTTTYEQYF. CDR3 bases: TGTGCCAGTAGTATAGTGGGGACTACTACTTACGAGCAGTACTTC.

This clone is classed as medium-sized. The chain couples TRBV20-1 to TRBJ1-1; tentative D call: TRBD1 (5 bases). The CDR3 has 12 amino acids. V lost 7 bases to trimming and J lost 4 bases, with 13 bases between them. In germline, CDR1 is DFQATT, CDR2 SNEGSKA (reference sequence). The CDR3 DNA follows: TGCAGTGTCAATCAGGGACGCACTGAAGCTTTCTTT. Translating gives CSVNQGRTEAFF.

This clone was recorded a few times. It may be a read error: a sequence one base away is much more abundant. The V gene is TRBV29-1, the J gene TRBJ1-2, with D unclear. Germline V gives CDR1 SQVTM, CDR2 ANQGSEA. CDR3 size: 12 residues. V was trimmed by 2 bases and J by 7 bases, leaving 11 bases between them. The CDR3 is CSVESVSLGYTF. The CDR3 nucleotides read TGCAGCGTTGAAAGCGTTTCCCTTGGCTACACCTTC. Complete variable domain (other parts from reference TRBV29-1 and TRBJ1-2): SAVISQKPSRDICQRGTSLTIQCQVDSQVTMMFWYRQQPGQSLTLIATANQGSEATYESGFVIDKFPISRPNLTFSTLTVSNMSPEDSSIYLCSVESVSLGYTFGSGTRLTVV.

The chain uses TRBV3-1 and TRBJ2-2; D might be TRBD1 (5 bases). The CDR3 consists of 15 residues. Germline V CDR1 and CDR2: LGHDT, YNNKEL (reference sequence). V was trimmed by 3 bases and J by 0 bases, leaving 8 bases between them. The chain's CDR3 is CASSQLRANTGELFF. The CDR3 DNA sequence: TGTGCCAGCAGCCAGCTCAGGGCGAACACCGGGGAGCTGTTTTTT. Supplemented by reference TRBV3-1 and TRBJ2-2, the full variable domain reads DTAVSQTPKYLVTQMGNDKSIKCEQNLGHDTMYWYKQDSKKFLKIMFSYNNKELIINETVPNRFSPKSPDKAHLNLHINSLELGDSAVYFCASSQLRANTGELFFGEGSRLTVL.

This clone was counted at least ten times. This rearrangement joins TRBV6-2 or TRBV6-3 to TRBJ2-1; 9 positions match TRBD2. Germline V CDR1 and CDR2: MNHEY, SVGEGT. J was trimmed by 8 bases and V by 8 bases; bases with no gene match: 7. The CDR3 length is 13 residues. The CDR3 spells CASFSGRAYEQFF. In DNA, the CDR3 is TGTGCCAGCTTTAGCGGGAGAGCGTATGAGCAGTTCTTC.

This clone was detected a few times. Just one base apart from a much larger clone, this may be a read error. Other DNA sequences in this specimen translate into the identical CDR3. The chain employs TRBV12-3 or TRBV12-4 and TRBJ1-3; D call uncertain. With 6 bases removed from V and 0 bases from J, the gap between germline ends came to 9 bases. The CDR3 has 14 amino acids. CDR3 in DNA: TGTGCCAGCAGGCGAACTAGCTCTGGAAACACCATATATTTT. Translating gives CASRRTSSGNTIYF.

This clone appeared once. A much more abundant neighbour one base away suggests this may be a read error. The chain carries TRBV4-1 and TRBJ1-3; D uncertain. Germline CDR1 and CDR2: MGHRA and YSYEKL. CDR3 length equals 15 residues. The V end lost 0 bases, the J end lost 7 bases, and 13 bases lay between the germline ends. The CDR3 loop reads CASSQDGVGRNTIYF. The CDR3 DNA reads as TGCGCCAGCAGCCAAGATGGTGTAGGGAGGAACACCATATATTTT.

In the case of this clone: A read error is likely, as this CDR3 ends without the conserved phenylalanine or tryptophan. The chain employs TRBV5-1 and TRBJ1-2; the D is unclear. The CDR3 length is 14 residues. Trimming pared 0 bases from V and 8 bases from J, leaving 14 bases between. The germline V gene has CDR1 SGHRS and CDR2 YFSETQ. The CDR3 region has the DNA TGCGCCAGCAGCTTGGCTCCGGGGAGCCACGGCTACACCTTA. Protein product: CASSLAPGSHGYTL.

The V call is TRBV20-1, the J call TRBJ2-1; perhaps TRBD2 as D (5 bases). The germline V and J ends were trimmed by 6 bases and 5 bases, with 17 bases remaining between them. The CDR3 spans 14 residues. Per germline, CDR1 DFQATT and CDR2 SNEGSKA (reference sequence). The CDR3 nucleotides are TGCAGTGCCTCCTTGCAGAGGGAGAACAATGAGCAGTTCTTC. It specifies CSASLQRENNEQFF.

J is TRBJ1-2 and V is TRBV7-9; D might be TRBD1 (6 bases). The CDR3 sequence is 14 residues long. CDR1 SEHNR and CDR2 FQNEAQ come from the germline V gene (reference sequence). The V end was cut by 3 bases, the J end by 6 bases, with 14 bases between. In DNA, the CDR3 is TGTGCCAGCAGCTTTGCCAGGGGAGGGGATGGCTACACCTTC. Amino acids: CASSFARGGDGYTF.

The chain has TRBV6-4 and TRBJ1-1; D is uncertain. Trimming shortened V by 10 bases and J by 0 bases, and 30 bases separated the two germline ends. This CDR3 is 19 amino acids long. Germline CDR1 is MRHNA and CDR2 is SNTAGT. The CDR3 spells CATLTGSSSGGCMNTEAFF. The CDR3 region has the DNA TGTGCCACCCTCACGGGCTCCAGTTCAGGAGGGTGTATGAACACTGAAGCTTTCTTT.

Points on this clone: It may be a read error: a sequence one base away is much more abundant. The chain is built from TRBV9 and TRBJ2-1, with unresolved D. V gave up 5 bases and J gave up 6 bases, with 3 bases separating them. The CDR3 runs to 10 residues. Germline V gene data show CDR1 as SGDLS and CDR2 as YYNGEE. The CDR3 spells CASSVNEQFF. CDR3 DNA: TGTGCCAGCAGTGTCAATGAGCAGTTCTTC.

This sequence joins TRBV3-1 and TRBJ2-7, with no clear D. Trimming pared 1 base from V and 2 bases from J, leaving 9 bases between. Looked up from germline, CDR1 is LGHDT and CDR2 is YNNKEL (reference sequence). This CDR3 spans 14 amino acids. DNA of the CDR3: TGTGCCAGCAGCCAAGGTTACTCCGCCTACGAGCAGTACTTC. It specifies CASSQGYSAYEQYF.

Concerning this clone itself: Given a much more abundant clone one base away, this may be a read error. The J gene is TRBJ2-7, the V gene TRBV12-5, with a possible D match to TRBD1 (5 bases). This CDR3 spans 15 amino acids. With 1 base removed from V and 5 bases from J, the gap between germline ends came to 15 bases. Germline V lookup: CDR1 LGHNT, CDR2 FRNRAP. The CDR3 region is CASGLGTLGPDEQYF. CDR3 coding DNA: TGTGCTAGTGGTTTGGGCACCCTGGGGCCGGACGAGCAGTACTTC.

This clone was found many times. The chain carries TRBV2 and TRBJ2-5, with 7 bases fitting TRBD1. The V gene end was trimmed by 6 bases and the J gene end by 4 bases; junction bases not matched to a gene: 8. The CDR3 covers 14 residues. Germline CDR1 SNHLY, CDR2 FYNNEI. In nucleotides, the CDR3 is TGTGCCAGCAGATTATCACAGGGGAGAGAGACCCAGTACTTC. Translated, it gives CASRLSQGRETQYF.